The 19 T cell receptor beta chains listed next were all sequenced from one sample in a study of cytotoxic CD8 clonotypes in ibrutinib-treated CLL. Sequenced by immunoSEQ multiplex PCR; TCRdb stores in-frame clones only, minus some. The sample carries 60,000 to 75,000 clones, 75% to 95% recorded once. The sample in question was PBMCs, obtained after 12 months of ibrutinib treatment. The receptors shown here come from a human donor with chronic lymphocytic leukemia.

The rearrangement joins TRBV19 to TRBJ2-1; 7 bases match TRBD1. The CDR3 length is 15 residues. V shed 6 bases, J shed 8 bases, and the junction held 13 bases outside the gene matches. Per the germline V gene, CDR1 is LNHDA and CDR2 is SQIVND (reference sequence). The CDR3 loop reads CASSPGQAAGDEQFF. CDR3 DNA sequence: TGTGCCAGTAGCCCCGGACAGGCCGCCGGGGATGAGCAGTTCTTC.

The chain carries TRBV7-2 and TRBJ2-2, with D possibly TRBD2 on 6 matching bases. CDR3 size: 17 residues. V was trimmed by 4 bases and J by 7 bases, leaving 22 bases between them. CDR1 is SGHTA and CDR2 is FQGNSA in the germline V gene. The CDR3: CASSYTRLVGNGGELFF. The CDR3 DNA reads as TGTGCCAGCAGCTATACCCGACTAGTTGGGAATGGCGGGGAGCTGTTTTTT.

This sequence joins TRBV4-3 and TRBJ2-3, with 14 positions matching TRBD2. The germline gives CDR1 LGHNA, CDR2 YSLEER. The ends lost 4 bases at V and 1 base at J; junction bases unmatched: 13. This CDR3 region has 20 residues. CDR3 DNA sequence: TGCGCCAGCAGCCCCGGAAGACTAGCGGGAGGGTATCCGGGCACAGATACGCAGTATTTT. This gives the protein CASSPGRLAGGYPGTDTQYF.

The chain uses TRBV18 and TRBJ2-7; no clear D gene. Germline V gives CDR1 KGHSH, CDR2 LQKENI. V was cut by 3 bases and J by 0 bases, with 6 bases left in between. There are 13 residues in the CDR3. CDR3: CASSPTRSYEQYF. DNA for the CDR3: TGTGCCAGCTCACCGACCCGCTCCTACGAGCAGTACTTC.

The genes are TRBV9 and TRBJ2-7, with D unclear. The germline V gene encodes CDR1 SGDLS and CDR2 YYNGEE. This CDR3 has 13 residues. The V gene lost 0 bases and the J gene lost 6 bases, with 10 bases spanning the gap. The CDR3: CASSVGPRGEQYF. DNA of the CDR3: TGTGCCAGCAGCGTAGGCCCGCGTGGCGAGCAGTACTTC. The complete variable domain, with remaining parts taken from reference TRBV9 and TRBJ2-7, reads DSGVTQTPKHLITATGQRVTLRCSPRSGDLSVYWYQQSLDQGLQFLIQYYNGEERAKGNILERFSAQQFPDLHSELNLSSLELGDSALYFCASSVGPRGEQYFGPGTRLTVT.

J is TRBJ2-5 and V is TRBV29-1, with TRBD1 as a possible D gene (6 bases). V gave up 3 bases and J gave up 3 bases, with 20 bases separating them. CDR3 length: 16 amino acids. Per the germline V gene, CDR1 is SQVTM and CDR2 is ANQGSEA. The CDR3 loop is CSVDRQAGGFEETQYF. CDR3 nucleotide sequence: TGCAGCGTTGACCGACAGGCTGGAGGTTTCGAAGAGACCCAGTACTTC.

The V call is TRBV5-1, the J call TRBJ2-5, with D unresolved. Looked up from germline, CDR1 is SGHRS and CDR2 is YFSETQ. CDR3 length: 14 residues. The V and J ends lost 1 base and 2 bases respectively, with 9 bases between them. In nucleotides, the CDR3 is TGCGCCAGCAGCTTGATTGGGGATCAAGAGACCCAGTACTTC. It is translated as CASSLIGDQETQYF.

This clone came up once. The chain is built from TRBV2 and TRBJ2-5, with D uncertain. This CDR3 is built from 14 residues. Per germline, CDR1 SNHLY and CDR2 FYNNEI. The V end lost 6 bases, the J end lost 4 bases, and 15 bases lay between the germline ends. The CDR3 sequence is CASSPRGVGETQYF. The CDR3 DNA reads as TGTGCCAGCAGCCCCCGTGGCGTGGGAGAGACCCAGTACTTC.

The V call is TRBV5-1, the J call TRBJ2-4; 7 bases are shared with TRBD1. There are 13 residues in the CDR3. Germline lookup yields CDR1 SGHRS and CDR2 YFSETQ. The V segment lost 0 bases and the J segment 7 bases; nucleotides outside the gene matches: 1. The CDR3 DNA is TGCGCCAGCAGCTTGGCAGGGGGTAACATTCAGTACTTC. Translated: CASSLAGGNIQYF.

The chain has TRBV2 and TRBJ2-5, with TRBD2 identical over 9 bases. The V segment lost 1 base and the J segment 1 base; nucleotides outside the gene matches: 7. The germline CDR1 and CDR2 sequences are SNHLY and FYNNEI. This CDR3 contains 17 residues. The CDR3 sequence is CASSEVSSGSFQETQYF. The CDR3 coding sequence is TGTGCCAGCAGTGAAGTGAGTAGCGGGAGTTTCCAAGAGACCCAGTACTTC.

This rearrangement joins TRBV5-4 to TRBJ2-5; TRBD1 matches at 9 bases. CDR1 and CDR2 (germline): SGHNT, YYREEE (reference sequence). Trimming took 3 bases from V and 3 from J; bases not matched to a gene: 0. CDR3 length: 13 residues. CDR3 sequence reads: CASSWDREETQYF. CDR3 bases: TGTGCCAGCAGCTGGGACAGGGAAGAGACCCAGTACTTC.

This clone was counted between two and nine times. The rearrangement links TRBV29-1 to TRBJ2-7; 10 bases fit TRBD2. CDR3 length: 14 residues. J was trimmed by 5 bases and V by 7 bases; bases with no gene match: 11. Germline V gene data show CDR1 as SQVTM and CDR2 as ANQGSEA. In nucleotides, the CDR3 is TGCAGCGCTACGAGCGGGAGGGCCGCGAACGAGCAGTACTTC. Its protein is CSATSGRAANEQYF.

V usage is TRBV4-1 and J usage is TRBJ1-1; tentative D call: TRBD1 (6 bases). Deletions cut 4 bases from V and 4 bases from J, with 19 bases between. The CDR3 spans 16 residues. CDR1 and CDR2 from the germline V gene are MGHRA and YSYEKL. The chain's CDR3 is CASSRARGGAGTEAFF. As DNA, the CDR3 is TGCGCCAGCAGCCGCGCTAGGGGGGGCGCGGGCACTGAAGCTTTCTTT.

V usage is TRBV19 and J usage is TRBJ2-3, with a tentative D call TRBD2 (5 bases). V lost 10 bases and J lost 0, with 11 bases in between. Germline CDR1 LNHDA, CDR2 SQIVND (reference sequence). The CDR3 sequence is 13 residues long. In DNA, the CDR3 is TGTGCCACAAGGACTGCTAGCACAGATACGCAGTATTTT. It encodes CATRTASTDTQYF.

In its sample, this clone was seen once. This rearrangement joins TRBV6-5 to TRBJ1-4; TRBD1 matches at 7 bases. The CDR3 has 14 residues. The germline V gene has CDR1 MNHEY and CDR2 SVGAGI. V shed 4 bases, J shed 8 bases, and the junction held 7 bases outside the gene matches. For the CDR3, the DNA is TGTGCCAGCAGTTTTCATGACAGGGAAGAAAAACTGTTTTTT. Translating it yields CASSFHDREEKLFF.

This clone was picked up one time. This rearrangement joins TRBV7-9 to TRBJ2-5; D call uncertain. Trimming took 1 base from V and 2 from J, leaving 5 bases between them. Germline CDR1 SEHNR, CDR2 FQNEAQ (reference sequence). The CDR3 contains 13 residues. The chain's CDR3 is CASSLVRQETQYF. In DNA form, the CDR3 reads TGTGCCAGCAGCTTAGTCCGGCAAGAGACCCAGTACTTC.

The genes are TRBV6-4 and TRBJ2-7, with D maybe TRBD2 (5 bases). Per germline, CDR1 MRHNA and CDR2 SNTAGT. This CDR3 is 14 amino acids long. Trimming cost V 3 bases and J 4 bases, with 13 bases left between them. The CDR3 reads CASSESPGGYEQYF. The CDR3 bases are TGTGCCAGCAGTGAATCGCCAGGAGGATACGAGCAGTACTTC.

This clone appeared a few times. The rearrangement joins TRBV4-1 to TRBJ1-1, with no clear D. CDR3 length: 14 amino acids. Trimming left V 0 bases short and J 4 bases short, with 9 bases between. CDR1 and CDR2 from the germline V gene are MGHRA and YSYEKL. This chain's CDR3 is CASSQDRRTTEAFF. The CDR3 nucleotides are TGCGCCAGCAGCCAAGATCGACGCACCACTGAAGCTTTCTTT.

The gene calls are TRBV19 and TRBJ1-4; 9 bases match TRBD1. Per germline, CDR1 LNHDA and CDR2 SQIVND (reference sequence). With V trimmed by 6 bases and J by 7 bases, 9 bases remained unmatched. This CDR3 spans 15 amino acids. The CDR3 bases are TGTGCCAGTAGACCGGACAGGGGATTTGGTGAAAAACTGTTTTTT. Amino acid sequence: CASRPDRGFGEKLFF.